Listed here are 20 T cell receptor beta chains from one sample, sequenced in a study of cytomegalovirus exposure and HLA in healthy donors. PCR used 60 Vbeta primers and 13 Jbeta primers. Assay: immunoSEQ multiplex PCR; the TCRdb copy retains only in-frame clones and omits some. The sample has around 200,000 clones; 80% are singletons. Material: PBMCs. These receptors were obtained from a boy aged 5-17 years in good health and CMV-seronegative.

The rearrangement joins TRBV10-3 to TRBJ2-7; D perhaps matches TRBD2 (8 bases). Trimming left V 0 bases short and J 2 bases short, with 20 bases between. Per the germline V gene, CDR1 is ENHRY and CDR2 is SYGVKD. The CDR3 covers 18 residues. The CDR3 protein is CAISESGREGARTYEQYF. CDR3 DNA: TGTGCCATCAGTGAGTCCGGCCGGGAGGGGGCAAGGACCTACGAGCAGTACTTC.

The chain has TRBV27 and TRBJ1-2; 9 bases line up with TRBD1. V trimming: 5 bases; J trimming: 3 bases; junction bases outside the gene matches: 7. In germline, CDR1 is MNHEY, CDR2 SMNVEV (reference sequence). The CDR3 is 15 residues long. This chain's CDR3 is CASSPRQGEDYGYTF. The CDR3 coding sequence is TGTGCCAGCAGTCCCCGACAGGGGGAGGACTATGGCTACACCTTC.

Regarding this clone: A junction end diverges from the germline sequence, so it may reflect a read error. Other DNA sequences in this sample translate to the same CDR3. The V call is TRBV14, the J call TRBJ1-2; tentative D call: TRBD1 (6 bases). This CDR3 is 13 amino acids long. Germline V gives CDR1 SGHDN, CDR2 FVKESK. Here the CDR3 reads CASSLGRTAGYTF. In nucleotides, the CDR3 is TGCGCCAGCAGCCTGGGAAGGACAGCCGGCTACACCTTC.

The V and J genes are TRBV13 and TRBJ2-1; TRBD2 matches at 8 bases. Germline V gene sequence: CDR1 PRHDT, CDR2 FYEKMQ (reference sequence). The CDR3 covers 14 residues. Germline trimming cut 2 bases from V and 9 bases from J; bases unmatched to any gene: 6. CDR3 in amino acids: CASSLRGGRPEQFF. In DNA, the CDR3 is TGTGCCAGCAGCTTACGGGGGGGCCGGCCTGAGCAGTTCTTC.

The chain uses TRBV7-2 and TRBJ2-7; 12 bases fit TRBD2. CDR1 SGHTA and CDR2 FQGNSA come from the germline V gene. The V and J ends lost 8 bases and 3 bases, in that order; junction bases with no gene match: 5. CDR3 size: 14 residues. The CDR3 protein is CASRQTSGSYEQYF. The DNA for the CDR3 is TGTGCCAGCCGCCAGACTAGCGGGAGCTACGAGCAGTACTTC.

This chain links TRBV7-2 with TRBJ2-7; D unresolved. The CDR3 loop spans 13 amino acids. V was shortened by 1 base and J by 4 bases, with 8 bases between the two germline ends. Germline CDR1 is SGHTA and CDR2 is FQGNSA. The chain's CDR3 is CASSLEARYEQYF. CDR3 in DNA: TGTGCCAGCAGCTTAGAGGCTAGATACGAGCAGTACTTC.

CDR3: CASKGEYHSPLHF. For the CDR3, the DNA is TGTGCCAGCAAGGGAGAATATCATTCACCCCTCCACTTT. This chain joins TRBV25-1 and TRBJ1-6; D not resolved. This CDR3 is built from 13 residues. V dropped 7 bases and J dropped 8 bases, with 12 bases sitting between them. Germline CDR1 is MGHDK and CDR2 is SYGVNS.

The chain uses TRBV6-1 and TRBJ1-1; D perhaps matches TRBD1 (6 bases). Germline CDR1 MNHNS, CDR2 SASEGT. The CDR3 loop spans 12 amino acids. V lost 7 bases and J 8 bases, leaving 14 bases between the germline ends. The CDR3 sequence: CASIGTQVEAFF. CDR3 coding DNA: TGTGCCAGCATCGGGACACAGGTCGAAGCTTTCTTT.

DNA for the CDR3: TGTGCCAGCAGGCAGGACTTCCTCGGGGAGACCCAGTACTTC. Translation: CASRQDFLGETQYF. V usage is TRBV5-4 and J usage is TRBJ2-5; a weak D match, TRBD2 (5 bases). V gave up 5 bases and J gave up 5 bases, with 16 bases separating them. Germline values: CDR1 SGHNT, CDR2 YYREEE (reference sequence). There are 14 residues in the CDR3.

V is TRBV5-4 and J is TRBJ1-1, with a possible D match to TRBD1 (5 bases). CDR3 length: 13 residues. Germline assignment: CDR1 SGHNT and CDR2 YYREEE (reference sequence). V lost 0 bases and J lost 8, with 11 bases in between. CDR3 sequence: CASSLGWGIEAFF. CDR3 coding DNA: TGTGCCAGCAGCTTGGGATGGGGCATCGAAGCTTTCTTT.

V gene TRBV6-6 combines with J gene TRBJ1-1; TRBD1 is a possible D gene (6 bases). Germline values: CDR1 MNHNY, CDR2 SVGAGI (reference sequence). The CDR3 is 14 amino acids. V lost 10 bases to trimming and J lost 0 bases, with 15 bases between them. CDR3 loop: CAIAEGGMNTEAFF. CDR3 DNA sequence: TGTGCCATCGCCGAAGGGGGAATGAACACTGAAGCTTTCTTT.

The chain carries TRBV11-2 and TRBJ2-5; D gene ambiguous. The V gene lost 1 base and the J gene lost 2 bases, with 17 bases spanning the gap. This CDR3 is built from 17 residues. In germline, CDR1 is SGHAT, CDR2 FQNNGV. CDR3 protein: CASSLVSSYGQQETQYF. The CDR3 DNA follows: TGTGCCAGCAGCTTAGTATCGTCGTATGGGCAGCAAGAGACCCAGTACTTC. The full variable domain, rest sourced from reference TRBV11-2 and TRBJ2-5, is EAGVAQSPRYKIIEKRQSVAFWCNPISGHATLYWYQQILGQGPKLLIQFQNNGVVDDSQLPKDRFSAERLKGVDSTLKIQPAKLEDSAVYLCASSLVSSYGQQETQYFGPGTRLLVL.

This chain connects TRBV25-1 to TRBJ1-4; D uncertain. Trimming stripped 0 bases from V and 8 bases from J, with 19 bases between. There are 17 residues in the CDR3. The germline CDR1 and CDR2 sequences are MGHDK and SYGVNS. CDR3 in DNA: TGTGCCAGCAGTGAATACCAGCGGGTTCCTCTAGGGGAAAAACTGTTTTTT. Translated, it gives CASSEYQRVPLGEKLFF.

The rearrangement joins TRBV9 to TRBJ2-2; 13 bases line up with TRBD2. This CDR3 spans 17 amino acids. J gave up 3 bases and V 4 bases, and 6 bases lay outside the gene matches. Germline-derived CDR1 and CDR2 are SGDLS and YYNGEE. The CDR3 DNA reads as TGTGCCAGCAGCATCCCCGGACTAGCGGGAGACACCGGGGAGCTGTTTTTT. Protein sequence: CASSIPGLAGDTGELFF.

CDR3 in amino acids: CASSLSGGATDTQYF. The CDR3 region has the DNA TGTGCCAGCAGTTTAAGCGGGGGGGCAACAGATACGCAGTATTTT. This chain joins TRBV2 and TRBJ2-3; 10 bases line up with TRBD2. The CDR3 spans 15 residues. Germline loops: CDR1 SNHLY, CDR2 FYNNEI. V was clipped by 5 bases and J by 3 bases; unmatched bases: 5.

This clone has a handful of counts. The identical CDR3 is also encoded by other nucleotide sequences in the sample. The chain links TRBV5-1 to TRBJ2-7, with 7 positions matching TRBD1. Germline-derived CDR1 and CDR2 are SGHRS and YFSETQ. V dropped 1 base and J dropped 3; count of bases not matched to a gene: 1. This CDR3 has 13 residues. The CDR3 loop is CASSLNRGYEQYF. CDR3 coding DNA: TGCGCCAGCAGCTTGAACAGGGGCTACGAGCAGTACTTC. Filled out from reference TRBV5-1 and TRBJ2-7, the complete variable domain reads KAGVTQTPRYLIKTRGQQVTLSCSPISGHRSVSWYQQTPGQGLQFLFEYFSETQRNKGNFPGRFSGRQFSNSRSEMNVSTLELGDSALYLCASSLNRGYEQYFGPGTRLTVT.

The chain carries TRBV7-8 and TRBJ1-2, with a possible D match to TRBD1 (6 bases). The germline CDR1 and CDR2 sequences are SGHVS and FQNEAQ. V was pared by 4 bases and J by 8 bases, with 14 bases between. The CDR3 consists of 13 residues. The CDR3 region is CASSSVWGQGYTF. The CDR3 region has the DNA TGTGCCAGCAGCTCTGTCTGGGGGCAGGGCTACACCTTC.

The chain recombines TRBV18 with TRBJ1-1; tentatively, D is TRBD1 (5 bases). The CDR3 is 14 amino acids. Trimming stripped 0 bases from V and 3 bases from J, with 8 bases between. Germline V lookup: CDR1 KGHSH, CDR2 LQKENI. Here the CDR3 reads CASSPPSGYTEAFF. Here the CDR3 DNA reads TGTGCCAGCTCACCACCCTCAGGGTACACTGAAGCTTTCTTT.

The CDR3 DNA sequence: TGTGCCAGCAGCGGGACTAGCGGGAGTAGAACCGCAGATACGCAGTATTTT. It translates to CASSGTSGSRTADTQYF. The J gene is TRBJ2-3, the V gene TRBV13, with 14 positions matching TRBD2. Germline CDR1 and CDR2: PRHDT and FYEKMQ (reference sequence). This CDR3 has 17 amino acids. V was pared by 5 bases and J by 4 bases, with 8 bases of the junction left unmatched.

The J gene is TRBJ2-7, the V gene TRBV6-1; TRBD1 matches at 8 bases. Germline CDR1 MNHNS, CDR2 SASEGT. V dropped 8 bases and J dropped 4; count of bases not matched to a gene: 10. There are 14 residues in the CDR3. The CDR3 here is CASSGGASSYEQYF. CDR3 nucleotide sequence: TGTGCCAGCTCAGGGGGCGCGAGTTCTTACGAGCAGTACTTC.